Listed here is a single TCR beta chain. This clonotype was counted between two and nine times. This clone's antigen is unknown. No much larger clone is present one base from it, and per-base qualities are unavailable. This entry comes from a study of blood T cells in healthy people across ages (dated by TCRdb to between 2015 and 2017). Some background on the complete study: In model experiments, roughly one uniquely barcoded TCR beta cDNA molecule per two T cells was captured by template switching. The study analyzed two additional independent replicas of 1 million unique cDNA reads from the same blood draw for two donors, one aged 18 to 30 and one aged 80 or older. Donors were grouped into four age groups: young (average about 15 years), middle-aged (39), aged (approximately 67) and long-lived (around 82). The study measured age-related changes in TCR beta repertoire diversity using deep sequencing normalized with unique cDNA molecular identifiers. Donors of different ages were randomly distributed across sequencing lanes to avoid experimental bias. Here is what the overall study found, with its caveats: Observed TCR beta diversity per million T cells fell roughly linearly with age, and a significant reduction was already apparent by age around 40. Estimates of total diversity from one million sequenced T cells were regarded as lower bounds and underestimates. Since profiling was done on bulk unsorted PBMCs, naive and antigen-experienced compartments could not be conclusively compared. Compared with the aged group, the long-lived group had more naive CD4+ T cells, fewer expanded clones and increased TCR diversity, a pattern suggesting age selection. A strong correlation was found between observed TCR beta diversity and the percentage of naive T cells measured by flow cytometry. The CMV infection status of donors was not known, potentially confounding age-related changes in expanded clonotypes.

The receptor library was made with 5' RACE. TCRdb names Illumina HiSeq 2500 as the instrument used. A second PCR of roughly 7 to 11 cycles was performed with a sample-barcoded 5' primer and a J-beta primer mix. Each TCR beta cDNA molecule received a unique molecular identifier from a template-switch 5' adaptor carrying 12 random nucleotides. At least 3 million CDR3-containing paired-end reads were obtained from each sample. First-strand cDNA synthesis was performed from all RNA using the Mint cDNA synthesis kit, with priming by a TRBC-specific oligonucleotide. All cDNA was treated with uracil-DNA glycosylase and then went through a first 18-cycle PCR with the universal primers M1SS and BC2_uni_R. The published analysis was carried out like this. Normalization of each sample was performed by random selection of 1 million high-quality reads, each carrying a distinct molecular identifier. Reads sharing molecular identifiers were discarded rather than binned into consensus sequences. CDR3 identification, clonotype clustering and error correction used MiTCR with a Q25 quality threshold and the strictest error-elimination algorithm. A nonparametric unseen species model using Euler transformation provided a lower-bound estimate of total TCR beta diversity. TCRdb trimmed the raw reads at Q25, called clones with MiXCR and kept productive beta chains. Each entry merges the rows of one CDR3 protein and shows their most common DNA and genes. The V and J calls, along with clone size, are taken from TCRdb and not from the paper's own processing. In this sample the table shows about 800,000 distinct CDR3 sequences, about 47% of which occur a single time. The ten biggest clones cover over 15% of the sample.

Systemically healthy Caucasian individuals from Russia, some 38 in total and aged roughly 6 to 95 years, were included as donors. Ten milliliters of peripheral blood were drawn from each donor into EDTA-treated Vacutainer tubes. Ficoll-Paque density-gradient centrifugation was used to isolate PBMCs, with at least 7 million obtained per sample. Total RNA was extracted from PBMCs with Trizol reagent, with at least 6 micrograms obtained per sample. For every donor, flow cytometry on a PBMC aliquot measured the percentage of naive CD45RAhigh/CD27high T cells. CDR1 and CDR2 were assigned from the germline V gene (reference sequence) as DFQATT and SNEGSKA. The germline V end is reduced by 3 bases and the J end by 5 bases; junction bases left unmatched: 5. Its CDR3 holds 13 amino acids, cysteine through phenylalanine. Of the read, only the CDR3 DNA is kept; its 39 bases are in frame from base 1.

Sequencing was carried out using blood. Here the chain combines TRBV20-1 and TRBJ1-1; 8 nucleotides in the junction match TRBD1. The TCR comes from a man of 80 years or more in good health. For the CDR3, the sequence is CSASQGALTEAFF. In nucleotides, the sequence is TGCAGTGCTAGTCAGGGGGCGTTGACTGAAGCTTTCTTT.